What follows are 8 T cell receptor beta chains derived from one specimen sequenced in a study of T-cell memory formation after mild COVID-19. In TCRdb, the 5' RACE reads were re-called with MiXCR into one record per CDR3 protein. Of 270,000 or so distinct CDR3 sequences in the sample, 18% were seen once. Sequenced input: PBMCs or a T cell subset sorted from them (not recorded which). The receptors derive from a man younger than 30 who had mild COVID-19 (a few samples of this study predate the infection). Cell type and time point are not known.

Only one count was recorded for this clonotype. One junction end does not reproduce the germline sequence, and a read error may be involved. The gene calls are TRBV5-5 and TRBJ1-1; D ambiguous. The CDR3 consists of 14 residues. Germline V CDR1 and CDR2: SGHKS, YYEKEE (reference sequence). The chain's CDR3 is CASSLERQNTEAFF. The CDR3 DNA sequence: TGTGCCAGCAGTTTGGAGCGGCAGAACACTGAAGCTTTCTTT.

This clonotype has more than one count but fewer than ten. This CDR3 reads CASSLDGGSIGELFF. CDR3 nucleotide sequence: TGCGCCAGCAGCTTGGATGGGGGAAGTATTGGGGAGCTGTTTTTT. The J gene is TRBJ2-2, the V gene TRBV5-1, with D tentatively TRBD1 or TRBD2 (5 bases each). Germline CDR1 reads SGHRS; CDR2 reads YFSETQ. This CDR3 is built from 15 residues. Trimming removed 0 bases at V and 8 bases at J, with 14 bases between.

This clonotype has only a few counts. The chain combines TRBV5-1 with TRBJ2-5; tentative D call: TRBD1 (5 bases). The CDR3 loop spans 14 amino acids. V was clipped by 0 bases and J by 3 bases, with 9 bases between them. The germline CDR1 and CDR2 sequences are SGHRS and YFSETQ. The CDR3 sequence is CASSLVDRKETQYF. DNA of the CDR3: TGCGCCAGCAGCTTGGTAGACAGAAAAGAGACCCAGTACTTC.

In this sample, this clonotype turned up many times. The chain employs TRBV24-1 and TRBJ2-3, with a weak D call TRBD2 (6 bases). V was clipped by 6 bases and J by 2 bases, with 14 bases between them. This CDR3 is built from 15 residues. Per germline, CDR1 KGHDR and CDR2 SFDVKD. CDR3 amino acids: CATSSPGEATDTQYF. CDR3 in DNA: TGTGCCACCAGTAGTCCCGGGGAGGCCACAGATACGCAGTATTTT.

The chain employs TRBV4-1 and TRBJ2-5, with a weak D call TRBD1 (6 bases). Trimming took 3 bases from V and 5 from J, leaving 13 bases between them. Germline V gene sequence: CDR1 MGHRA, CDR2 YSYEKL. The CDR3 spans 14 residues. The CDR3 DNA reads as TGCGCCAGCAGCCAGCAAAGGGGGACGGAGACCCAGTACTTC. Encoded protein: CASSQQRGTETQYF.

This chain connects TRBV5-1 to TRBJ2-3, with 10 bases matching TRBD2. CDR1 and CDR2 from the germline V gene are SGHRS and YFSETQ. The CDR3 spans 16 residues. Germline trimming cut 4 bases from V and 2 bases from J; bases unmatched to any gene: 7. The CDR3 nucleotides are TGCGCCAGCAGCCGCCCTAGCGGGGGAAACACAGATACGCAGTATTTT. Amino acids: CASSRPSGGNTDTQYF.

This clonotype appeared many times. The CDR3 nucleotides read TGTGCCATCAAGGGACAGGGGGCAGGGGAGCAGTACTTC. Its protein product is CAIKGQGAGEQYF. This rearrangement joins TRBV10-3 to TRBJ2-7; 12 bases match TRBD1. Germline V gene sequence: CDR1 ENHRY, CDR2 SYGVKD. The CDR3 is made up of 13 amino acids. With V trimmed by 7 bases and J by 7 bases, 5 bases remained unmatched.

This clonotype was seen many times. This rearrangement joins TRBV10-3 to TRBJ2-3, with 8 bases fitting TRBD2. Germline values: CDR1 ENHRY, CDR2 SYGVKD. The CDR3 runs 14 residues. V was clipped by 3 bases and J by 6 bases; unmatched bases: 5. CDR3 residues: CAISDGTRPDTQYF. Written as DNA, the CDR3 is TGTGCCATCAGTGATGGGACTAGGCCGGATACGCAGTATTTT.